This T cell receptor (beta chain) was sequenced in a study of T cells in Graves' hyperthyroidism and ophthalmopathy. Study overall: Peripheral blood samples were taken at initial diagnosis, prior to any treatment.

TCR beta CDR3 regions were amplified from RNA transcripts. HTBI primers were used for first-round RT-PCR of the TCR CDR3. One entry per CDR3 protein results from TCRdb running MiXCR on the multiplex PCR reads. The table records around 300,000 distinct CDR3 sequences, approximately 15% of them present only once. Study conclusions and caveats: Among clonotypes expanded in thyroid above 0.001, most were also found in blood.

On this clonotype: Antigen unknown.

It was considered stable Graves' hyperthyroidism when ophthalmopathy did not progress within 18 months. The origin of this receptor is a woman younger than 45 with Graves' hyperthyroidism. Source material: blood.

CDR3 loop: CASSHGRRETYEQYF. DNA for the CDR3: TGTGCCAGCAGCCACGGTAGGCGGGAAACCTACGAGCAGTACTTC. V and J are TRBV12-3 or TRBV12-4 and TRBJ2-7; D perhaps matches TRBD2 (6 bases). The length of the CDR3 is 15 residues. Trimming took 6 bases from V and 2 from J, leaving 17 bases between them.